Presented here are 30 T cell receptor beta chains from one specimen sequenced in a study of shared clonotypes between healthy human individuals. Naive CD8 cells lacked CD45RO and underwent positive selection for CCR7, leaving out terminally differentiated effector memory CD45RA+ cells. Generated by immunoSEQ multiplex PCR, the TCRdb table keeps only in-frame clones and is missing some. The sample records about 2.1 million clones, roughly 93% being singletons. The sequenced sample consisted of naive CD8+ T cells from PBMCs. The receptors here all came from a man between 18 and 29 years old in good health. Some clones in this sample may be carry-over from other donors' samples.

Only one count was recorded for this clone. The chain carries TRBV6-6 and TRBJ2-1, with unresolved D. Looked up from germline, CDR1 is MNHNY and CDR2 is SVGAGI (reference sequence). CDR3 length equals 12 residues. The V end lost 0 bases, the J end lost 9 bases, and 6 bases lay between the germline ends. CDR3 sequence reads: CASSYSRGEQFF. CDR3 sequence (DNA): TGTGCCAGCAGTTACTCGAGAGGTGAGCAGTTCTTC.

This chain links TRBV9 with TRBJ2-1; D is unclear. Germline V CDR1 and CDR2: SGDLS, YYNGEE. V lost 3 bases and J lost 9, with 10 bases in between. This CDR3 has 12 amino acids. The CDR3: CASSDLGIEQFF. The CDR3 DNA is TGTGCCAGCAGCGATTTAGGAATTGAGCAGTTCTTC. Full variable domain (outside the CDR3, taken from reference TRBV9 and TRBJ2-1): DSGVTQTPKHLITATGQRVTLRCSPRSGDLSVYWYQQSLDQGLQFLIQYYNGEERAKGNILERFSAQQFPDLHSELNLSSLELGDSALYFCASSDLGIEQFFGPGTRLTVL.

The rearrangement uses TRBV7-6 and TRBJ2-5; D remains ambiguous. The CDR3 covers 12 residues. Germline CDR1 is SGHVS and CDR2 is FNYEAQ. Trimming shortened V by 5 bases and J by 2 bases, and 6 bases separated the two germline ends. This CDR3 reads CASSAPQETQYF. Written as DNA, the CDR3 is TGTGCCAGCAGCGCACCTCAAGAGACCCAGTACTTC.

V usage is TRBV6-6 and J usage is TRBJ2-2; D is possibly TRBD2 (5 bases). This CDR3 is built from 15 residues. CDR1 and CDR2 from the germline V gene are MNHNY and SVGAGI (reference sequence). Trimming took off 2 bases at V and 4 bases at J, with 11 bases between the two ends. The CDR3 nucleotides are TGTGCCAGCAGTTACACTGGACTCGTCACCGGGGAGCTGTTTTTT. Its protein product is CASSYTGLVTGELFF.

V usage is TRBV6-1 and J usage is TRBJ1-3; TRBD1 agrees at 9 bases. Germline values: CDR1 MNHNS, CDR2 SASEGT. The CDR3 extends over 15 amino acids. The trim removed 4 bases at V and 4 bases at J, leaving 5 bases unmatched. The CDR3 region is CASSARTGVGNTIYF. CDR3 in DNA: TGTGCCAGCAGTGCCCGGACAGGGGTGGGAAACACCATATATTTT.

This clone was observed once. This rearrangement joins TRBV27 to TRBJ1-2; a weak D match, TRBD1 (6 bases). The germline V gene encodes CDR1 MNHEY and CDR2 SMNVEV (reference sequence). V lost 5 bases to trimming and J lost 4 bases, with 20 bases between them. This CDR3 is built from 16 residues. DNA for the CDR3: TGTGCCAGCAGTCCCTGGTCAGGGGAGTATAGCTATGGCTACACCTTC. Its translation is CASSPWSGEYSYGYTF.

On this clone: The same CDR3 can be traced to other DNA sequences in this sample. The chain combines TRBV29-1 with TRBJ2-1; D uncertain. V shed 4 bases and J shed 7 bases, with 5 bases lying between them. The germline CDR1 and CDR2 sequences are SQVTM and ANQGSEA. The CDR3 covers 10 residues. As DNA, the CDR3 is TGCAGCGTTGGGGGAAATGAGCAGTTCTTC. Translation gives CSVGGNEQFF.

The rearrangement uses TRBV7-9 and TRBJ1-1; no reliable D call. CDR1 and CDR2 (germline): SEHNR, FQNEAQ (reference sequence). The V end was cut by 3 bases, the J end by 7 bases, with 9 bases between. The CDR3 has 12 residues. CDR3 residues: CASSFMGGEAFF. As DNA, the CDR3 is TGTGCCAGCAGCTTTATGGGCGGTGAAGCTTTCTTT.

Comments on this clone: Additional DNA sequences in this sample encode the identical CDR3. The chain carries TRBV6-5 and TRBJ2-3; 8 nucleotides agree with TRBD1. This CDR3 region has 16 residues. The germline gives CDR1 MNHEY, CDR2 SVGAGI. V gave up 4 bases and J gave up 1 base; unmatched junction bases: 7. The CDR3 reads CASSSSAGGRTDTQYF. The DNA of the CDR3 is TGTGCCAGCAGTTCCTCAGCAGGGGGCCGCACAGATACGCAGTATTTT.

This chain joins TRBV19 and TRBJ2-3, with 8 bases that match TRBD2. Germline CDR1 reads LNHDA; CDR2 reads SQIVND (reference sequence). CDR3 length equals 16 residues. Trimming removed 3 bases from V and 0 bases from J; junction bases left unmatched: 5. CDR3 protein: CASSIRGGTSTDTQYF. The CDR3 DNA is TGTGCCAGTAGTATCCGCGGGGGGACTAGCACAGATACGCAGTATTTT.

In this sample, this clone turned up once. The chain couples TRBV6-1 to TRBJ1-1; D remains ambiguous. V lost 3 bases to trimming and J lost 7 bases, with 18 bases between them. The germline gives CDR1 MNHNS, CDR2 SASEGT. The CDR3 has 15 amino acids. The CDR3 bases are TGTGCCAGCAGTGACCGAAGGGAGATAAAAGATGAAGCTTTCTTT. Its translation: CASSDRREIKDEAFF.

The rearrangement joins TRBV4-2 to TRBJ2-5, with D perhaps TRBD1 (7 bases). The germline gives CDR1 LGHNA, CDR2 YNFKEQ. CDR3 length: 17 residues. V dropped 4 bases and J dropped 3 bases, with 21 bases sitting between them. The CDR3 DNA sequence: TGTGCCAGCAGCCCGAGGAGGGGGCGAGTGGAAAAAGAGACCCAGTACTTC. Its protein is CASSPRRGRVEKETQYF.

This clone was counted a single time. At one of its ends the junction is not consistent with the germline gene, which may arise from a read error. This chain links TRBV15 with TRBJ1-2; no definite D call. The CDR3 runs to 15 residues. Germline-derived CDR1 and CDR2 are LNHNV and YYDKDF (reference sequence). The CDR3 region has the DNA TGTGCCACCAGCGGAGAACCTGAAGCTAACTATGGCTACACCTTC. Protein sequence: CATSGEPEANYGYTF.

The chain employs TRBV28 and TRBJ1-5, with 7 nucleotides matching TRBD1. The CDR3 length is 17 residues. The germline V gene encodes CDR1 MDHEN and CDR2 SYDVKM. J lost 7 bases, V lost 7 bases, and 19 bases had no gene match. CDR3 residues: CASTSGPYRGGIQPQHF. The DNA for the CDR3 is TGTGCCAGCACCTCGGGCCCCTACAGGGGTGGGATCCAGCCCCAGCATTTT.

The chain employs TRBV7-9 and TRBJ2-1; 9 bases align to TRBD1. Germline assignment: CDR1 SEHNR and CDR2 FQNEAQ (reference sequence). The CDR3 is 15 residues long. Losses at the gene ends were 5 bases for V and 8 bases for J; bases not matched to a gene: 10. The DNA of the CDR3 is TGTGCCAGCAGCCCTGTGAGGACAGGGGAGGATGAGCAGTTCTTC. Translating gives CASSPVRTGEDEQFF.

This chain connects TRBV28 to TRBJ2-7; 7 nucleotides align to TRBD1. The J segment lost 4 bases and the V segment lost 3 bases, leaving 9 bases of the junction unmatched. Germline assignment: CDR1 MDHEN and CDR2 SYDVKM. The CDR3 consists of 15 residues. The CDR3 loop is CASSFGAGGIYEQYF. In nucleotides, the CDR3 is TGTGCCAGCAGTTTTGGTGCAGGGGGTATTTACGAGCAGTACTTC.

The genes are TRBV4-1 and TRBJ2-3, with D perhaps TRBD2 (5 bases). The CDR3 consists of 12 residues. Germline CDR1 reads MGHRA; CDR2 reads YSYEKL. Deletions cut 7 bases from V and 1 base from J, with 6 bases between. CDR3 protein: CASTGGTDTQYF. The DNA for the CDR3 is TGCGCCAGCACCGGGGGCACAGATACGCAGTATTTT.

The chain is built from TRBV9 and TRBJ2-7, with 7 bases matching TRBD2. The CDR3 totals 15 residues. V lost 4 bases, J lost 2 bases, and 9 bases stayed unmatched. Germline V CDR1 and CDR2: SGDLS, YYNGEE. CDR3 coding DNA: TGTGCCAGCAGCCCCCAACTAGCGAAACCCTACGAGCAGTACTTC. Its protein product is CASSPQLAKPYEQYF.

CDR3 amino acids: CASSTRDRTNTEAFF. CDR3 nucleotide sequence: TGTGCCAGCAGTACCCGGGACAGGACGAACACTGAAGCTTTCTTT. The chain combines TRBV25-1 with TRBJ1-1; 8 nucleotides agree with TRBD1. The CDR3 sequence is 15 residues long. CDR1 and CDR2 (germline): MGHDK, SYGVNS. The V gene end was trimmed by 5 bases and the J gene end by 1 base; junction bases not matched to a gene: 6.

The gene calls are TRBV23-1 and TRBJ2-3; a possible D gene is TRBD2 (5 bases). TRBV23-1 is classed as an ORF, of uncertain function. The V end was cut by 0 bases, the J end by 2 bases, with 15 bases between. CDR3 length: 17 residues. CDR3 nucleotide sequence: TGCGCCAGCAGTCAATCCGTCCGGGATCAACACACAGATACGCAGTATTTT. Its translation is CASSQSVRDQHTDTQYF.

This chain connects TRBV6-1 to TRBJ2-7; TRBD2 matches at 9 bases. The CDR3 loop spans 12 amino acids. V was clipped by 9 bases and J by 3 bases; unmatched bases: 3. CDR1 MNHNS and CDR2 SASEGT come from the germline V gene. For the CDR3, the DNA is TGTGCCAGTAGCGGGAGTTACTACGAGCAGTACTTC. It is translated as CASSGSYYEQYF.

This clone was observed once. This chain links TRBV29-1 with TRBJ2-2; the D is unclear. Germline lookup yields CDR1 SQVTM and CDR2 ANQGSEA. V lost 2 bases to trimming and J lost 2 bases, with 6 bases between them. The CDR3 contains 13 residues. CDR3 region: CSVERVNTGELFF. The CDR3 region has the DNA TGCAGCGTTGAACGGGTTAACACCGGGGAGCTGTTTTTT.

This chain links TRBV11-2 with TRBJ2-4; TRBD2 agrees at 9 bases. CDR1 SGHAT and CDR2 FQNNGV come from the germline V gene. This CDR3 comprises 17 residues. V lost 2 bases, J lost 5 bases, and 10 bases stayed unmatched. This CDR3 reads CASSLREGGLAQNIQYF. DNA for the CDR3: TGTGCCAGCAGCTTAAGGGAGGGGGGACTAGCTCAAAACATTCAGTACTTC.

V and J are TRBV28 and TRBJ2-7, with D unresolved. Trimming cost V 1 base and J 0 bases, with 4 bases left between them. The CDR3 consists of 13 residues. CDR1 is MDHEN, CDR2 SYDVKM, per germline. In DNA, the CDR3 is TGTGCCAGCAGTTTATTCTACTCCTACGAGCAGTACTTC. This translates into CASSLFYSYEQYF.

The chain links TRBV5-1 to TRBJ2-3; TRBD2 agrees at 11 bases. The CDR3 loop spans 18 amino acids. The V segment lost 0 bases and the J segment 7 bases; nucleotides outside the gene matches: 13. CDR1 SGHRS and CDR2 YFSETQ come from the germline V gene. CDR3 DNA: TGCGCCAGCAGCTTGGAAACTAGCGGGAGCATTACGAAAAATACGCAGTATTTT. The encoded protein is CASSLETSGSITKNTQYF.

CDR3 region: CASRKGPINSNQPQHF. As DNA, the CDR3 is TGTGCCAGCAGGAAGGGCCCCATCAATAGCAATCAGCCCCAGCATTTT. The J gene is TRBJ1-5, the V gene TRBV28; D is uncertain. CDR1 MDHEN and CDR2 SYDVKM come from the germline V gene. V was cut by 6 bases and J by 0 bases, with 15 bases left in between. This CDR3 has 16 amino acids.

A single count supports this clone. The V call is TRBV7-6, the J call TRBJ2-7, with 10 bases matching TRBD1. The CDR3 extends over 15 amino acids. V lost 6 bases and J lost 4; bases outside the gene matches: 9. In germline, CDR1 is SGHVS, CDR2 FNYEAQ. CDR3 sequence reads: CASSELPGQGYEQYF. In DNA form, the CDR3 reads TGTGCCAGCAGTGAACTGCCGGGACAGGGGTACGAGCAGTACTTC.

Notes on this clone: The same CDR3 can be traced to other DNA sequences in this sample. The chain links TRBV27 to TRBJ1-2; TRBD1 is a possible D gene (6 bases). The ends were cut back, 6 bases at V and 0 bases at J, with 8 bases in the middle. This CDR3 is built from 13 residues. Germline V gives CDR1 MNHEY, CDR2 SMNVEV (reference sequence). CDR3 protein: CASRTGANYGYTF. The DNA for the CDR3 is TGTGCCAGCAGGACAGGCGCTAACTATGGCTACACCTTC.

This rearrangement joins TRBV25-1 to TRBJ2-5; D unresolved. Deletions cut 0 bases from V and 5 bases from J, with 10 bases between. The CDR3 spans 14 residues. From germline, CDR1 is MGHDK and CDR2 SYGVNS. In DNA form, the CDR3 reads TGTGCCAGCAGTGAATATTTATTTGTGGAGACCCAGTACTTC. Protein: CASSEYLFVETQYF.

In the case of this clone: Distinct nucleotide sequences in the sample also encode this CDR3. CDR3 sequence (DNA): TGCGCCAGCAGCTACGGACAGGGCTACGAGCAGTACTTC. Protein product: CASSYGQGYEQYF. V and J are TRBV5-1 and TRBJ2-7; 8 bases line up with TRBD1. The CDR3 runs 13 residues. Germline V gene sequence: CDR1 SGHRS, CDR2 YFSETQ. V lost 3 bases, J lost 3 bases, and 2 bases stayed unmatched.